The entry below describes one T cell receptor beta chain. It lacks a known antigen. No base quality values were provided; no much bigger clone lies one nucleotide off. A patient counted as having stable Graves' hyperthyroidism if no progression to ophthalmopathy occurred over 18 months of follow-up. The hyperthyroidism patients were between 18 and 65 years old and newly diagnosed, with a disease duration of less than 2 months. Any patient with an uncontrolled infection, another autoimmune disease, pregnancy or lactation was excluded. Clinical symptoms, serum thyroxine and TRAb, thyroid ultrasound, and orbital computed tomography formed the basis for the diagnoses. Trizol reagent was used to extract total RNA, and RNA quality was then checked on an Agilent 2100 Bioanalyzer. The record originates from a study of T cells in Graves' hyperthyroidism and ophthalmopathy (dated by TCRdb to the late 2010s). Some background on the complete study: To identify distinguishing TCR V-J signatures, a discovery cohort of around 98 patients was used, comprising some 43 with Graves' ophthalmopathy and 55 to 65 with stable Graves' hyperthyroidism. An independent validation cohort of under 20 hyperthyroidism patients and approximately 15 patients who later progressed to ophthalmopathy tested prospective prediction of ophthalmopathy. The paper describes TCR Vbeta CDR3 sequencing of 140 or so peripheral blood samples, made up of about 40 ophthalmopathy patients, roughly 75 hyperthyroidism patients and 17 progressor patients. For training and testing, the 100 or so patients in the discovery cohort were randomly divided in a 7:3 ratio. In addition, the study compared T-cell repertoires in thyroid tissue and in blood from roughly 6 Graves' hyperthyroidism patients. Once sampling was done, hyperthyroidism patients were given methimazole at a starting dose of 30 mg daily, whereas ophthalmopathy patients were given high-dose intravenous methylprednisolone. Paper-wide results and their limitations: During validation, the model predicted progression to ophthalmopathy a median of roughly 7.1 months ahead of onset, with more than 55% sensitivity and less than 85% specificity. A model built on a 13 V-J signature distinguished ophthalmopathy from stable hyperthyroidism, reaching over 85% sensitivity and around 81% specificity in cross-validation and 80%/75% in testing. Sample size was not statistically predetermined, and investigators were not blinded to group allocation. Most expanded thyroid clonotypes (frequency above 0.001) were also found in blood, which suggests that blood repertoires may mirror thyroid immune responses.

Amplification of TCR beta CDR3 regions was carried out from RNA transcripts. The first round of RT-PCR for the TCR CDR3 was performed with the HTBI primer set and the Qiagen OneStep RT-PCR kit. Libraries were constructed in a second round of multiplex PCR, after which size selection and purification were performed. Sequencing of the libraries was done on an Illumina HiSeq2000 using paired-end 100 bp reads. As for how the authors treated the data: SOAPnuke was used to process the raw data, throwing out any read that contained adapters or uncalled bases, had a mean Phred below 15, or lacked an exact constant-primer or identifier match. High-quality paired reads were merged with COPE v1.2.5, and unique nucleotide sequences were defined as clonotypes. MiTCR v1.1 was used to align the clonotypes against IMGT TRBV, TRBD and TRBJ reference segments. The analysis was restricted to V-J combinations with a frequency above 0.0001, which together covered 99.2% of the repertoires. The TCS score was defined as F50 (clonal expansion) divided by E x V (chaos), with BLOSUM62-based TCRdist calculated between CDR3 peptides within each V-J. Welch's t-statistics and random forest reduced 450 to 600 V-J features to 13, which were used in a naive Bayes classifier (R e1071). TCRdb reanalyzed the raw reads on its own, using fastp at Q25 for trimming and MiXCR for clone calling, and kept in-frame beta chains. Records with the same CDR3 protein are collapsed into one entry carrying the most frequent genes and DNA. For this entry, the V and J calls and clone size follow TCRdb and not the study's own pipeline. The sample profile shows roughly 580,000 distinct CDR3 sequences; around 46% of them were found once. The top ten clones comprise approximately 8.2% of the sample.

This sequence was found in a woman between 18 and 30 years old with Graves' hyperthyroidism. Donor details come from another sample of the same person, matched by shared clones. The material sequenced was peripheral blood or thyroid tissue (not recorded which).

The DNA sequence reads TGTGCCAGCAGCTTACTCGGACAGAGAAATTCACCCCTCCACTTT. This gives the protein CASSLLGQRNSPLHF. The rearranged segments are TRBV11-1 and TRBJ1-6; the D gene is perhaps TRBD1, on 6 matching bases. Measured from the cysteine to the phenylalanine, the CDR3 is 15 residues long. Left in the record is the CDR3 DNA by itself, 45 bases read in frame from the first base. Trimming removed 2 bases from V and 7 bases from J, leaving 12 bases between the germline ends. From a lookup of the germline V gene (reference sequence), CDR1 and CDR2 are SGHAT and FQDESV.